This T cell receptor (beta chain) was observed in a study of T cells in narcolepsy. Study-level points and caveats: No autoreactive T cell clone sequences appeared in some memory CD4+ repertoires.

This table comes from immunoSEQ multiplex PCR, and its TCRdb copy is limited to in-frame clones, with some not included. This sample has around 24,000 clones, with roughly four fifths found just once. This CDR3 region has 15 residues. The ends were cut back, 0 bases at V and 0 bases at J, with 6 bases in the middle. Germline V lookup: CDR1 SGHVS, CDR2 FQNEAQ. In the case of this clone: Its antigen is currently unknown.

The specimen was memory (CD45RA-) CD4+ T cells from blood. This clonotype was sampled from a human donor in good health. V usage is TRBV7-8 and J usage is TRBJ2-1; no clear D gene. The CDR3 DNA follows: TGTGCCAGCAGCTTAGCCGATAGCTCCTACAATGAGCAGTTCTTC. This encodes CASSLADSSYNEQFF.